This is a list of T cell receptor beta chains from one sample in a study of somatic mutations in cytotoxic T cells in rheumatoid arthritis. Clones were read by immunoSEQ multiplex PCR, and TCRdb kept only the in-frame ones, dropping some. The sample records approximately 19,000 clones, over 60% being singletons. Sequences were obtained from CD8+ T cells sorted from blood. These receptor sequences come from an adult with rheumatoid arthritis. Each CDR3 is given with its conserved first and last residue. The D gene is left open where the match is weak. Rows give clone size only sometimes, using once, few, many, or a class for an expanded clone.

>TRBD1|TRBV7-2|-|TRBJ2-7
CASSADRVPHEQYF
TGTGCCAGCAGCGCCGACAGGGTTCCCCACGAGCAGTACTTC
>-|TRBV6-4|-|TRBJ2-2
CASSGGPRAENTGELFF
TGTGCCAGCAGTGGGGGGCCACGGGCGGAGAACACCGGGGAGCTGTTTTTT
>-|TRBV10-3|-|TRBJ1-3
CAPREGENTIYF
TGTGCCCCCCGGGAGGGGGAAAACACCATATATTTT
>TRBD1|TRBV5-4|-|TRBJ2-7
CASSFDRAYEQYF
TGTGCCAGCAGCTTCGACAGGGCCTACGAGCAGTACTTC
>-|TRBV19|-|TRBJ1-1
CASSDGDVGTHEEAFF
TGTGCCAGTAGTGACGGTGATGTCGGGACCCACGAGGAAGCTTTCTTT
>-|TRBV13|-|TRBJ2-3
CASSSIDPGKGADTQYF
TGTGCCAGCAGCTCAATAGACCCGGGAAAGGGAGCAGATACGCAGTATTTT
>TRBD2|TRBV11-3|-|TRBJ2-2
CASSSRTSPGELFF
TGTGCCAGCAGCTCCCGGACTAGCCCCGGGGAGCTGTTTTTT
>TRBD2|TRBV2|once|TRBJ2-7
CASNAVGSGRQYEQYF
TGTGCCAGCAATGCAGTGGGGAGCGGGAGACAGTACGAGCAGTACTTC
>-|TRBV7-8|-|TRBJ2-3
CASSLKGWTDTQYF
TGTGCCAGCAGCTTAAAAGGTTGGACAGATACGCAGTATTTT
>-|TRBV27|-|TRBJ2-7
CASTIGQGNTYEQYF
TGTGCCAGCACGATTGGTCAGGGAAATACCTACGAGCAGTACTTC
>-|TRBV18|-|TRBJ1-6
CASSPGSYNSPLHF
TGTGCCAGCTCACCAGGCAGCTATAATTCACCCCTCCACTTT
>TRBD1|TRBV7-9|-|TRBJ1-2
CASSDPYRDRGSNYGYTF
TGTGCCAGCAGCGACCCATACCGGGACAGGGGATCTAACTATGGCTACACCTTC
>-|TRBV7-9|few|TRBJ2-2
CASSFNTGELFF
TGTGCCAGCAGCTTCAACACCGGGGAGCTGTTTTTT
>-|TRBV4-1|once|TRBJ1-5
CASSPFVGEGNQPQHF
TGCGCCAGCAGCCCTTTCGTGGGGGAGGGCAATCAGCCCCAGCATTTT
>-|TRBV6-5|-|TRBJ1-2
CASRETRQALGYTF
TGTGCCAGCCGTGAGACAAGACAGGCACTCGGCTACACCTTC
>TRBD1|TRBV18|few|TRBJ1-1
CASSPTGEFTEAFF
TGTGCCAGCTCACCGACAGGGGAGTTCACTGAAGCTTTCTTT
>-|TRBV30|-|TRBJ1-5
CAWSEVGANSNQPQHF
TGTGCCTGGAGTGAGGTAGGGGCAAATAGCAATCAGCCCCAGCATTTT
>-|TRBV10-3|once|TRBJ2-1
CAISGPTTSSSYNEQFF
TGTGCCATCAGTGGGCCGACCACCTCAAGCTCCTACAATGAGCAGTTCTTC
>-|TRBV5-8|once|TRBJ2-7
CASSLSAYEQYF
TGTGCCAGCAGCTTGTCGGCCTACGAGCAGTACTTC
>-|TRBV2|-|TRBJ2-2
CASSGSGGTKLSGELFF
TGTGCCAGCAGTGGAAGTGGCGGGACCAAGTTGAGCGGGGAGCTGTTTTTT
>TRBD2|TRBV7-9|medium-sized|TRBJ2-1
CASSKAGLSYNEQFF
TGTGCCAGCAGCAAAGCGGGACTATCCTACAATGAGCAGTTCTTC
>TRBD1|TRBV7-2|-|TRBJ1-5
CASSLADRARQPQHF
TGTGCCAGCAGCTTAGCGGACAGGGCTAGGCAGCCCCAGCATTTT